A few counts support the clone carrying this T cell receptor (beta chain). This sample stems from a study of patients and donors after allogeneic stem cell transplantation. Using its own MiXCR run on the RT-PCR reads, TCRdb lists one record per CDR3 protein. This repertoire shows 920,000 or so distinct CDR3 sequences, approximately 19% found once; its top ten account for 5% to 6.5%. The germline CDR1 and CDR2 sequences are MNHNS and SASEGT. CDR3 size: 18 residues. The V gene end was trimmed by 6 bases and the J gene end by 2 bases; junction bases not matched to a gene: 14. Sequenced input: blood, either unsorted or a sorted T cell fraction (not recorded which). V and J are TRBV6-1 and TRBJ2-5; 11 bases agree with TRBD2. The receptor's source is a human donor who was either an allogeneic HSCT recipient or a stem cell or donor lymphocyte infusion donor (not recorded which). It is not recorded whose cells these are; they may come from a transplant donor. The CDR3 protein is CASSRTLSGRALQETQYF. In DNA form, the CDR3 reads TGTGCCAGCAGCCGAACCCTTAGCGGGAGGGCCCTTCAAGAGACCCAGTACTTC.